The clone carrying this TCR beta chain was seen a few times. Its matching antigen is unknown. This specimen comes from a study of blood T cells in healthy people across ages. Primed by a sample-barcoded 5' primer and a J-beta primer mix, a second PCR proceeded for 7 to 11 cycles. Paired-end reads containing CDR3 totaled no fewer than 2.5 million for each sample. MiXCR, applied by TCRdb to the 5' RACE reads, yields one record per CDR3 protein. The sample yields over a million distinct CDR3 sequences, more than 40% seen once. Broader study findings: When set beside aged donors, long-lived donors presented more naive CD4+ cells and higher diversity. TCR beta diversity was tightly associated with the proportion of naive T cells.

Germline CDR1 and CDR2: MNHEY and SVGEGT. Trimming removed 2 bases at V and 5 bases at J, with 9 bases between. CDR3 length: 13 amino acids. The gene calls are TRBV6-2 or TRBV6-3 and TRBJ2-5; D ambiguous. The sample comprised blood. This TCR came from a woman aged 55-69 years in good health. The CDR3 reads CASSYGRVETQYF. CDR3 coding DNA: TGTGCCAGCAGTTACGGTAGGGTGGAGACCCAGTACTTC.